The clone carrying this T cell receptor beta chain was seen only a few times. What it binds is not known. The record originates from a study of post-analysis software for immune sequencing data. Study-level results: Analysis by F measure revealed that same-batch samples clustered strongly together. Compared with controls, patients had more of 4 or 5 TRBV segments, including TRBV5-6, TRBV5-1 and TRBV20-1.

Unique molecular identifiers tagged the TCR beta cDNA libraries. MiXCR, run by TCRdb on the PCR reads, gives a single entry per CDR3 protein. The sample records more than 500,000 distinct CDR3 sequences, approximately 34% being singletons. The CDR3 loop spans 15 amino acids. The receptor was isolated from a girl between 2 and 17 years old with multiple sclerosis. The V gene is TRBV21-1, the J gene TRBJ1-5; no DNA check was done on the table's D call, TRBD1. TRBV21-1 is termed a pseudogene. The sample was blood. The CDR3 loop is CASSPPGVTNQPQHF. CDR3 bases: TGTGCCAGCAGCCCCCCAGGGGTAACAAATCAGCCCCAGCATTTT.